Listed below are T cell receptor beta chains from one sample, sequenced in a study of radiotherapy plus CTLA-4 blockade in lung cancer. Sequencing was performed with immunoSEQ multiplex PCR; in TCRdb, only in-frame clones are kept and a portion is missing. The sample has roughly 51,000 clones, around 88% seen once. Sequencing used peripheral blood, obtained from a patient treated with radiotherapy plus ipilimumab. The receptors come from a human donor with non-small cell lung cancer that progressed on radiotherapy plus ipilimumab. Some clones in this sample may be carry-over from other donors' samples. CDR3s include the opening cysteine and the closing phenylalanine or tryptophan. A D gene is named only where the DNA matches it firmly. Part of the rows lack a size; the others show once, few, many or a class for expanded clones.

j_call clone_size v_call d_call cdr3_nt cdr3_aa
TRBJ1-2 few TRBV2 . TGTGCCAGCAAGGAGGTTGTTCTAGGCTATGGCTACACCTTC CASKEVVLGYGYTF
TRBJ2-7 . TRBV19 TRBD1 TGTGCCAGTAGTCACGGACAGGGCGGGGTCTACGAGCAGTACTTC CASSHGQGGVYEQYF
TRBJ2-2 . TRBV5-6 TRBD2 TGTGCCAGCAGCCTTCGGACTAGCGGGAGGGCCTCGGTTTGGGAGCTGTTTTTT CASSLRTSGRASVWELFF
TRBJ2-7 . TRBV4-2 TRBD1 TGTGCCAGCAGCCAAGAGCGGACAGGGGTTTACGAGCAGTACTTC CASSQERTGVYEQYF
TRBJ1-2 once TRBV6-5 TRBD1 TGTGCCAGCAGTTCGTGGGACAGAGACTATGGCTACACCTTC CASSSWDRDYGYTF
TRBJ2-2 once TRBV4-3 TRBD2 TGCGCCAGCAGCCAAGTCATAGCGGGAGCCCCGAGGACCGGGGAGCTGTTTTTT CASSQVIAGAPRTGELFF
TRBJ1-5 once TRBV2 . TGTGCCAGCAATGAGGCCGCTCAGCCCCAGCATTTT CASNEAAQPQHF
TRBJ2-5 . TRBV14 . TGTGCCAGCAGCCAATATCACAGCAGGCCAGAGACCCAGTACTTC CASSQYHSRPETQYF
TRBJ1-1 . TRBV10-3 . TGTGCCATCCGGGCAAGCCAGGGAGGACACACTGAAGCTTTCTTT CAIRASQGGHTEAFF
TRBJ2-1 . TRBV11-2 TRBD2 TGTGCCAGCAGCTTCACGACTAGCGGGGGCACGGATGAGCAGTTCTTC CASSFTTSGGTDEQFF
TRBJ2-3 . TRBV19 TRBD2 TGTGCCAGTAGTCGACGGACTAGCGGGAGCCCAGATACGCAGTATTTT CASSRRTSGSPDTQYF
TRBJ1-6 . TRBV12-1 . TGTGCCAGCCGATCCCGGGACAGGGGAATTTCACCCCTCCACTTT CASRSRDRGISPLHF
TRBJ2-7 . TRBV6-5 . TGTGCCAGCAGTAGATCAGGGGTCGCCTACGAGCAGTACTTC CASSRSGVAYEQYF
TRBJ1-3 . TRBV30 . TGTGCCTGGAGTCCAGGGCCGGGAAACACCATATATTTT CAWSPGPGNTIYF
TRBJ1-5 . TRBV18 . TGTGCCAGCTCCTTTTACAGGGAAAGCAATCAGCCCCAGCATTTT CASSFYRESNQPQHF